This is a list of T cell receptor beta chains from one sample in a study of glioma-infiltrating T cells after dendritic cell vaccination. Sequencing was performed with immunoSEQ multiplex PCR; in TCRdb, only in-frame clones are kept and a portion is missing. Of tens of thousands of clones in the sample, roughly 87% were seen once. The sequencing here drew on blood, taken before dendritic cell vaccination. The receptors here all came from a human donor with glioblastoma. Both conserved end residues are part of each CDR3. A D gene is named only where the DNA matches it firmly. Only part of the rows carry a size: once, few, many, or a class if the clone is expanded.

J gene,clone size,D gene,V gene,CDR3 protein,CDR3 DNA
TRBJ1-2,-,TRBD1,TRBV5-5,CASSIRDRGDYGYTF,TGTGCCAGCAGCATCCGGGACAGGGGGGACTATGGCTACACCTTC
TRBJ2-1,few,TRBD2,TRBV6-5,CASSYVREGDNEQFF,TGTGCCAGCAGTTACGTGCGGGAGGGGGACAATGAGCAGTTCTTC
TRBJ2-1,-,TRBD2,TRBV10-2,CASILGTSGRLEQFF,TGCGCCAGCATTCTAGGGACTAGCGGGAGGCTTGAGCAGTTCTTC
TRBJ1-4,few,-,TRBV19,CASSPIEGVANEKLFF,TGTGCCAGTAGCCCAATCGAGGGGGTAGCTAATGAAAAACTGTTTTTT
TRBJ2-4,once,-,TRBV7-2,CASSQNKLAKNIQYF,TGTGCCAGCAGCCAAAATAAACTAGCCAAAAACATTCAGTACTTC
TRBJ2-5,-,-,TRBV10-3,CAISDPQGPETQYF,TGTGCCATCAGTGACCCACAGGGTCCAGAGACCCAGTACTTC
TRBJ2-2,-,TRBD1,TRBV6-1,CASSADRGAGELFF,TGTGCCAGCAGTGCAGACAGGGGCGCCGGGGAGCTGTTTTTT
TRBJ1-4,-,TRBD1,TRBV2,CASSERQGNEKLFF,TGTGCCAGCAGTGAGCGACAGGGGAATGAAAAACTGTTTTTT
TRBJ2-4,-,-,TRBV2,CASSGRESDIQYF,TGTGCCAGCAGTGGCCGGGAGTCAGACATTCAGTACTTC
TRBJ2-3,-,TRBD2,TRBV6-1,CASTGAGGRTDTQYF,TGTGCCAGCACTGGGGCGGGAGGGCGGACAGATACGCAGTATTTT
TRBJ2-5,-,-,TRBV15,CATSRDGLQETQYF,TGTGCCACCAGCAGAGATGGACTCCAAGAGACCCAGTACTTC
TRBJ2-7,-,-,TRBV5-5,CASSWTAGEQYF,TGTGCCAGCAGCTGGACCGCGGGGGAGCAGTACTTC
TRBJ1-2,-,-,TRBV6-5,CASRRTANYGYTF,TGTGCCAGCAGGAGAACAGCTAACTATGGCTACACCTTC